The present T cell receptor beta chain was sequenced within a study of shared clonotypes between healthy human individuals. Turning to the study itself: Per donor, CD8 memory used one plate, CD8 naive used two, CD4 memory used three and CD4 naive used three.

The CDR3 runs 14 residues. Trimming cost V 2 bases and J 7 bases, with 15 bases left between them. The germline gives CDR1 SGHAT, CDR2 FQNNGV. Produced via immunoSEQ multiplex PCR; TCRdb's table is partial and in-frame only. The sample carries millions of clones, roughly 95% recorded once. Positive CCR7 selection of CD45RO-negative cells yielded the naive CD8 cells, and terminally differentiated effector memory CD45RA+ cells were excluded. The sample consisted of naive CD8+ T cells sorted from blood. V and J are TRBV11-2 and TRBJ2-7; D unclear. This receptor was identified in a man in his late teens or twenties in good health. In nucleotides, the CDR3 is TGTGCCAGCAGCTTATTATACGGTCCGATTGAGCAGTACTTC. This codes for CASSLLYGPIEQYF.